Shown below are 17 T cell receptor beta chains from a single sample sequenced in a study of blood T cell repertoires in COVID-19. Generated by immunoSEQ multiplex PCR, the TCRdb table keeps only in-frame clones and is missing some. The repertoire consists of under 200,000 clones, with approximately 86% occurring once and the leading ten covering approximately 25%. The sequencing sample was made of PBMCs or T cells enriched from blood (not recorded which). The origin of the receptors is a woman in her forties in a cohort exposed to, infected with or recovered from COVID-19 (not recorded which).

The V call is TRBV3-1 (or the pseudogene TRBV3-2), the J call TRBJ2-1, with TRBD2 matching over 8 bases. Per the germline V gene, CDR1 is LGHDT and CDR2 is YNNKEL (reference sequence). V trimming: 0 bases; J trimming: 8 bases; junction bases outside the gene matches: 6. The CDR3 totals 15 residues. In DNA form, the CDR3 reads TGTGCCAGCAGCCAAGACGTGGGACTAGGCTATGAGCAGTTCTTC. Translation: CASSQDVGLGYEQFF.

This clone was seen just once. This chain uses TRBV19 with TRBJ2-7; no definite D call. In germline, CDR1 is LNHDA, CDR2 SQIVND (reference sequence). This CDR3 has 14 residues. The ends were cut back, 6 bases at V and 3 bases at J, with 15 bases in the middle. Written as DNA, the CDR3 is TGTGCCAGTAGGCCGTCCAGAGCGAGCTACGAGCAGTACTTC. Residues: CASRPSRASYEQYF.

This chain links TRBV28 with TRBJ2-7; 8 bases map to TRBD1. Germline loops: CDR1 MDHEN, CDR2 SYDVKM. The length of the CDR3 is 16 residues. V was clipped by 7 bases and J by 7 bases; unmatched bases: 18. CDR3 amino acids: CASTPTTYGQGGEQYF. CDR3 bases: TGTGCCAGCACTCCCACTACCTACGGACAGGGAGGAGAGCAGTACTTC.

The chain employs TRBV7-8 and TRBJ1-1, with D perhaps TRBD1 (5 bases). Germline V CDR1 and CDR2: SGHVS, FQNEAQ. Trimming removed 3 bases at V and 5 bases at J, with 13 bases between. CDR3 size: 14 residues. The CDR3: CASSFGHLLTEAFF. The CDR3 region has the DNA TGTGCCAGCAGCTTCGGACACTTGTTAACTGAAGCTTTCTTT.

This clone has just one count. The J gene is TRBJ1-2, the V gene TRBV3-1 (or the pseudogene TRBV3-2); D is ambiguous. This CDR3 has 16 amino acids. The germline V gene encodes CDR1 LGHDT and CDR2 YNNKEL (reference sequence). V was shortened by 2 bases and J by 4 bases, with 17 bases between the two germline ends. The CDR3 protein is CASSQTEADIFYGYTF. DNA of the CDR3: TGTGCCAGCAGCCAAACCGAGGCGGATATCTTCTATGGCTACACCTTC.

This sequence joins TRBV14 and TRBJ2-7; D gene ambiguous. This CDR3 is 16 amino acids long. Looked up from germline, CDR1 is SGHDN and CDR2 is FVKESK. Trimming removed 0 bases at V and 4 bases at J, with 16 bases between. The CDR3 is CASSQDIGETRYEQYF. The CDR3 DNA is TGTGCCAGCAGCCAAGATATCGGAGAAACTCGTTACGAGCAGTACTTC. The full variable domain, in which reference TRBV14 and TRBJ2-7 provide the parts outside the CDR3, is EAGVTQFPSHSVIEKGQTVTLRCDPISGHDNLYWYRRVMGKEIKFLLHFVKESKQDESGMPNNRFLAERTGGTYSTLKVQPAELEDSGVYFCASSQDIGETRYEQYFGPGTRLTVT.

The chain combines TRBV2 with TRBJ1-2; weak D call: TRBD1 (6 bases). The length of the CDR3 is 13 residues. Germline-derived CDR1 and CDR2 are SNHLY and FYNNEI. Trimming stripped 3 bases from V and 4 bases from J, with 9 bases between. CDR3 loop: CASSDRGPYGYTF. The DNA for the CDR3 is TGTGCCAGCAGTGACAGGGGTCCCTATGGCTACACCTTC.

The V gene is TRBV29-1, the J gene TRBJ1-2, with 9 bases identical to TRBD1. The germline CDR1 and CDR2 sequences are SQVTM and ANQGSEA. CDR3 length equals 14 residues. Trimming at V came to 0 bases and at J to 4 bases, leaving 3 bases not matched to a gene. The DNA of the CDR3 is TGCAGCGTTGAAGAAACAGGGGGCGGCTATGGCTACACCTTC. Translation: CSVEETGGGYGYTF.

The chain employs TRBV5-1 and TRBJ2-1, with TRBD2 matching 8 bases. The CDR3 consists of 15 residues. Germline CDR1 is SGHRS and CDR2 is YFSETQ. Trimming removed 6 bases from V and 8 bases from J; junction bases left unmatched: 13. CDR3 amino acids: CASIYNGGALDEQFF. CDR3 in DNA: TGCGCCAGCATTTATAACGGGGGGGCCTTGGATGAGCAGTTCTTC.

V is TRBV13 and J is TRBJ2-7; a weak D match, TRBD2 (6 bases). Germline V lookup: CDR1 PRHDT, CDR2 FYEKMQ (reference sequence). This CDR3 is 13 amino acids long. Trimming removed 6 bases at V and 3 bases at J, with 12 bases between. The CDR3 protein is CASSLWGLYEQYF. The CDR3 coding sequence is TGTGCCAGCAGTCTTTGGGGACTCTACGAGCAGTACTTC.

The chain combines TRBV28 with TRBJ2-3, with D perhaps TRBD2 (5 bases). V was pared by 2 bases and J by 3 bases, with 9 bases between. CDR1 is MDHEN, CDR2 SYDVKM, per germline. CDR3 size: 14 residues. DNA of the CDR3: TGTGCCAGCAGTTTACGAGGGTTTACAGATACGCAGTATTTT. Amino acid sequence: CASSLRGFTDTQYF.

The rearrangement links TRBV6-5 to TRBJ2-2, with D possibly matching TRBD2 (5 bases). Trimming took off 7 bases at V and 6 bases at J, with 18 bases between the two ends. The CDR3 totals 15 residues. Germline loops: CDR1 MNHEY, CDR2 SVGAGI. The CDR3 sequence is CASTSEESGAGELFF. CDR3 in DNA: TGTGCCAGCACCTCGGAGGAAAGCGGAGCCGGGGAGCTGTTTTTT.

The chain carries TRBV4-1 and TRBJ2-6, with D possibly matching TRBD1 (6 bases). The CDR3 is 17 amino acids. The ends were cut back, 4 bases at V and 0 bases at J, with 13 bases in the middle. Germline assignment: CDR1 MGHRA and CDR2 YSYEKL. CDR3 nucleotides: TGCGCCAGCAGCCGTCCCGGGACATTCTCTGGGGCCAACGTCCTGACTTTC. Amino acid sequence: CASSRPGTFSGANVLTF.

This clone was counted a single time. The V and J genes are TRBV28 and TRBJ1-3, with D possibly matching TRBD1 (5 bases). This CDR3 has 16 residues. Trimming shortened V by 3 bases and J by 0 bases, and 12 bases separated the two germline ends. The germline V gene encodes CDR1 MDHEN and CDR2 SYDVKM. CDR3 DNA: TGTGCCAGCAGTTTTATGACAGTCCTCTCTGGAAACACCATATATTTT. It yields the protein CASSFMTVLSGNTIYF.

The V gene is TRBV7-2, the J gene TRBJ1-5; D remains unclear. The CDR3 is 14 residues long. V lost 2 bases to trimming and J lost 1 base, with 6 bases between them. CDR1 and CDR2 (germline): SGHTA, FQGNSA. CDR3 amino acids: CASSLPMSNQPQHF. Written as DNA, the CDR3 is TGTGCCAGCAGCTTACCTATGAGCAATCAGCCCCAGCATTTT.

The rearrangement uses TRBV30 and TRBJ1-3; D unclear. Germline values: CDR1 GTSNPN, CDR2 SVGIG (reference sequence). CDR3 length: 14 residues. Trimming removed 0 bases from V and 2 bases from J, with 8 bases in between. The CDR3 region is CAWSVGGPGNTIYF. CDR3 sequence (DNA): TGTGCCTGGAGTGTAGGAGGGCCTGGAAACACCATATATTTT.

The chain carries TRBV13 and TRBJ2-2; 9 nucleotides match TRBD1. The CDR3 extends over 16 amino acids. The V segment lost 5 bases and the J segment 6 bases; nucleotides outside the gene matches: 10. Germline CDR1 PRHDT, CDR2 FYEKMQ (reference sequence). The CDR3 is CASSPIPGQGAGELFF. The CDR3 DNA reads TGTGCCAGCAGCCCTATTCCGGGACAGGGAGCCGGGGAGCTGTTTTTT.